Presented here are 11 T cell receptor beta chains from one specimen sequenced in a study of beta chain features in type 1 diabetes (dated by TCRdb to the late 2010s). The protocol used for the library was the immunoSEQ multiplex PCR assay. The entire amount of isolated RNA was reverse transcribed using the High Capacity cDNA Reverse Transcription Kit, so the sequenced TCRB transcripts were expressed ones. In its TCRdb copy, this immuneACCESS table keeps in-frame sequences only and misses some clones. Where compared with another copy, unresolved V genes explain less than half of these, and the others have no known cause. This sample holds approximately 400,000 clones; approximately 15% were observed only once. More than 0.015% of the sample lies in the top ten. Sequencing was done on a sample of naive CD4+ T cells from blood. The sample's cell subset or site label, in plain terms: true naive CD4+ T cells. Source of these receptors: a woman in her late teens or twenties in good health.

The J gene is TRBJ2-5, the V gene TRBV28; no clear D. CDR3 length: 14 amino acids. The V end was cut by 4 bases, the J end by 5 bases, with 14 bases between. Germline CDR1 MDHEN, CDR2 SYDVKM. In nucleotides, the CDR3 is TGTGCCAGCAGTTCCAGTCTCCCGAGGGAGACCCAGTACTTC. Protein product: CASSSSLPRETQYF.

This sequence joins TRBV7-9 and TRBJ2-2; D call uncertain. The CDR3 has 11 residues. Between the trimmed V and J ends, which lost 5 bases and 5 bases, there was a span of 3 bases. CDR1 and CDR2 (germline): SEHNR, FQNEAQ (reference sequence). For the CDR3, the DNA is TGTGCCAGCAGCCGTACCGGGGAGCTGTTTTTT. Encoded protein: CASSRTGELFF.

This clone has a handful of counts. The chain uses TRBV6-1 and TRBJ1-5; TRBD1 matches at 9 bases. J gave up 3 bases and V 4 bases, and 7 bases lay outside the gene matches. CDR1 MNHNS and CDR2 SASEGT come from the germline V gene. The CDR3 runs 16 residues. The CDR3, as DNA: TGTGCCAGCAGTGTGACCGGGACAGGGATCAATCAGCCCCAGCATTTT. Translated: CASSVTGTGINQPQHF.

In its sample, this clone was seen a few times. The V call is TRBV29-1, the J call TRBJ1-2; D ambiguous. The V gene lost 7 bases and the J gene lost 0 bases, with 15 bases spanning the gap. The CDR3 spans 14 residues. The germline CDR1 and CDR2 sequences are SQVTM and ANQGSEA. CDR3 in amino acids: CSAPSGVTNYGYTF. The DNA of the CDR3 is TGCAGCGCCCCTAGCGGGGTGACTAACTATGGCTACACCTTC.

This clone turned up a few times. This CDR3 is also generated by other DNA sequences in the sample. This chain uses TRBV29-1 with TRBJ1-4; D is possibly TRBD1 (5 bases). V was clipped by 7 bases and J by 3 bases, with 9 bases between them. The CDR3 contains 12 residues. Looked up from germline, CDR1 is SQVTM and CDR2 is ANQGSEA. As DNA, the CDR3 is TGCAGCGCCCGGGGGGCTAATGAAAAACTGTTTTTT. Translation gives CSARGANEKLFF. The full variable domain, its missing parts supplied by reference TRBV29-1 and TRBJ1-4, is SAVISQKPSRDICQRGTSLTIQCQVDSQVTMMFWYRQQPGQSLTLIATANQGSEATYESGFVIDKFPISRPNLTFSTLTVSNMSPEDSSIYLCSARGANEKLFFGSGTQLSVL.

This clone appeared a few times. The chain's CDR3 is CASSTGTVNTEAFF. CDR3 DNA: TGTGCCAGCAGCACGGGGACAGTAAACACTGAAGCTTTCTTT. The chain carries TRBV7-2 and TRBJ1-1; the match to TRBD1 covers 7 bases. CDR1 and CDR2 (germline): SGHTA, FQGNSA. The V segment lost 5 bases and the J segment 2 bases; nucleotides outside the gene matches: 5. The CDR3 is 14 residues long.

Only a few counts were recorded for this clone. The chain links TRBV28 to TRBJ2-7; 10 nucleotides agree with TRBD1. Germline CDR1 and CDR2: MDHEN and SYDVKM. Trimming removed 5 bases from V and 9 bases from J; junction bases left unmatched: 13. There are 15 residues in the CDR3. CDR3 coding DNA: TGTGCCAGCAGTACCTCCGGGACAGGGGTACGAGGGCAGTACTTC. Its protein product is CASSTSGTGVRGQYF.

V gene TRBV20-1 combines with J gene TRBJ2-1; D is undetermined. The ends were cut back, 5 bases at V and 2 bases at J, with 4 bases in the middle. There are 11 residues in the CDR3. Germline CDR1 is DFQATT and CDR2 is SNEGSKA (reference sequence). CDR3 in DNA: TGCAGTGCTCCGGCCTACAATGAGCAGTTCTTC. This codes for CSAPAYNEQFF.

The J gene is TRBJ2-7, the V gene TRBV29-1, with TRBD2 as a possible D gene (5 bases). In germline, CDR1 is SQVTM, CDR2 ANQGSEA. V was trimmed by 5 bases and J by 6 bases, leaving 20 bases between them. There are 14 residues in the CDR3. The CDR3 loop reads CSVRSGFTPGEQYF. The CDR3 nucleotides are TGCAGCGTTCGATCGGGATTCACCCCGGGCGAGCAGTACTTC.

The J gene is TRBJ2-2, the V gene TRBV9, with TRBD2 identical over 10 bases. CDR1 and CDR2 from the germline V gene are SGDLS and YYNGEE. There are 16 residues in the CDR3. V was pared by 2 bases and J by 5 bases, with 6 bases of the junction left unmatched. The CDR3 DNA is TGTGCCAGCAGCGTGTTGAGCGGGAGGGGTACCGGGGAGCTGTTTTTT. It encodes CASSVLSGRGTGELFF.

This clone was observed a few times. The rearrangement links TRBV5-1 to TRBJ1-2; the match to TRBD1 covers 8 bases. Per the germline V gene, CDR1 is SGHRS and CDR2 is YFSETQ. The trim removed 6 bases at V and 7 bases at J, leaving 8 bases unmatched. The CDR3 is made up of 13 amino acids. CDR3 nucleotide sequence: TGCGCCAGCAACCCGGACAGGGAGTCTGGCTACACCTTC. Translating it yields CASNPDRESGYTF.